The 12 T cell receptor beta chains reported below all come from one sample, sequenced in a study of blood T cell repertoires in COVID-19. Here immunoSEQ multiplex PCR was the method, and the copy in TCRdb shows in-frame clones only, minus some. The sample lists about 49,000 clones, 81% occurring once. Source material: peripheral blood. The receptors shown here come from a woman older than 75 with COVID-19, enrolled during active disease.

The chain has TRBV19 and TRBJ2-7; the D gene is possibly TRBD2 (5 bases). This CDR3 region has 15 residues. Per germline, CDR1 LNHDA and CDR2 SQIVND (reference sequence). Trimming left V 5 bases short and J 3 bases short, with 17 bases between. CDR3 coding DNA: TGTGCCAGTAGTCCCAGAGCGGAAACCTACTACGAGCAGTACTTC. It specifies CASSPRAETYYEQYF.

The V call is TRBV7-2, the J call TRBJ2-5; TRBD1 aligns across 9 bases. V was pared by 5 bases and J by 5 bases, with 6 bases of the junction left unmatched. The CDR3 length is 14 residues. Germline V gene sequence: CDR1 SGHTA, CDR2 FQGNSA. This CDR3 reads CASSPWTGAETQYF. The CDR3 DNA reads TGTGCCAGCAGCCCATGGACAGGGGCGGAGACCCAGTACTTC. The full variable domain, completed using reference TRBV7-2 and TRBJ2-5, is GAGVSQSPSNKVTEKGKDVELRCDPISGHTALYWYRQSLGQGLEFLIYFQGNSAPDKSGLPSDRFSAERTGGSVSTLTIQRTQQEDSAVYLCASSPWTGAETQYFGPGTRLLVL.

The V and J genes are TRBV27 and TRBJ2-7; D possibly corresponds to TRBD2 (7 bases). Per germline, CDR1 MNHEY and CDR2 SMNVEV (reference sequence). V lost 9 bases and J 2 bases, leaving 20 bases between the germline ends. This CDR3 is 15 amino acids long. CDR3 DNA: TGTGCCAGTGGGGGCTCTAGCGGAGTAACCTACGAGCAGTACTTC. Its translation: CASGGSSGVTYEQYF.

The chain joins TRBV18 to TRBJ1-4; D perhaps matches TRBD1 (5 bases). V was trimmed by 3 bases and J by 5 bases, leaving 10 bases between them. The CDR3 spans 14 residues. Germline-derived CDR1 and CDR2 are KGHSH and LQKENI. The CDR3 coding sequence is TGTGCCAGCTCACCCCGCAGGGAAAATGAAAAACTGTTTTTT. Its translation: CASSPRRENEKLFF.

This clone was picked up a small number of times. The V gene is TRBV18, the J gene TRBJ2-3; D is possibly TRBD2 (6 bases). CDR1 and CDR2 (germline): KGHSH, LQKENI. V was clipped by 3 bases and J by 0 bases, with 10 bases between them. This CDR3 contains 15 residues. The CDR3 nucleotides read TGTGCCAGCTCACCCGTAGCGGCTAGCACAGATACGCAGTATTTT. It is translated as CASSPVAASTDTQYF. Supplemented by reference TRBV18 and TRBJ2-3, the full variable domain reads NAGVMQNPRHLVRRRGQEARLRCSPMKGHSHVYWYRQLPEEGLKFMVYLQKENIIDESGMPKERFSAEFPKEGPSILRIQQVVRGDSAAYFCASSPVAASTDTQYFGPGTRLTVL.

There are a few counts of this clone. J is TRBJ2-7 and V is TRBV9, with 7 positions matching TRBD1. Germline V CDR1 and CDR2: SGDLS, YYNGEE. The CDR3 covers 14 residues. V trimming: 4 bases; J trimming: 2 bases; junction bases outside the gene matches: 6. CDR3 amino acids: CASSTGTATYEQYF. For the CDR3, the DNA is TGTGCCAGCAGCACAGGGACAGCTACCTACGAGCAGTACTTC.

The sample holds a few counts of this clone. The gene calls are TRBV30 and TRBJ2-1; 9 bases fit TRBD2. With V trimmed by 0 bases and J by 7 bases, 7 bases remained unmatched. This CDR3 has 15 amino acids. Germline CDR1 is GTSNPN and CDR2 is SVGIG (reference sequence). CDR3 nucleotide sequence: TGTGCCTGGAGTGTAATAGCGGGAGTCTATAATGAGCAGTTCTTC. This sequence encodes CAWSVIAGVYNEQFF.

The V call is TRBV7-9, the J call TRBJ1-5; a weak D match, TRBD1 (5 bases). V gave up 5 bases and J gave up 5 bases, with 13 bases separating them. There are 14 residues in the CDR3. Germline V gene data show CDR1 as SEHNR and CDR2 as FQNEAQ (reference sequence). The CDR3 DNA is TGTGCCAGCAGCGACGACAGTCCTTATCAGCCCCAGCATTTT. Protein sequence: CASSDDSPYQPQHF.

This rearrangement joins TRBV6-5 to TRBJ2-7; the match to TRBD1 covers 10 bases. The CDR3 spans 14 residues. After removal of 6 bases from V and 4 bases from J, the junction contained 6 bases not matched to a gene. From germline, CDR1 is MNHEY and CDR2 SVGAGI. The DNA for the CDR3 is TGTGCCAGCAGCCGACAGGGGGCGCAGTACGAGCAGTACTTC. It yields the protein CASSRQGAQYEQYF.

This clone has just one count. The chain has TRBV6-5 and TRBJ1-1, with TRBD1 as a possible D gene (6 bases). V lost 10 bases and J lost 0, with 15 bases in between. Germline V CDR1 and CDR2: MNHEY, SVGAGI. This CDR3 has 14 residues. DNA of the CDR3: TGTGCCACCCGACAGGACACGGTGAACACTGAAGCTTTCTTT. It is translated as CATRQDTVNTEAFF.

The chain links TRBV30 to TRBJ1-6; 7 bases are a match to TRBD1. J lost 7 bases, V lost 2 bases, and 11 bases had no gene match. This CDR3 comprises 16 residues. The germline V gene encodes CDR1 GTSNPN and CDR2 SVGIG (reference sequence). In DNA, the CDR3 is TGTGCCTGGAGTCTAGGGTTGACAGGGCACAATTCACCCCTCCACTTT. Its protein product is CAWSLGLTGHNSPLHF.

V gene TRBV7-6 combines with J gene TRBJ1-2; unclear D gene. CDR1 and CDR2 from the germline V gene are SGHVS and FNYEAQ. V was shortened by 1 base and J by 5 bases, with 8 bases between the two germline ends. CDR3 length: 13 amino acids. The CDR3 is CASSLESTYGYTF. CDR3 DNA: TGTGCCAGCAGCTTAGAGTCAACTTATGGCTACACCTTC.